The entry below describes one TCR beta chain. The antigen remains undetermined. This CDR3 region has 14 residues. Germline assignment: CDR1 SGHVS and CDR2 FQNEAQ. Between the trimmed V and J ends, which lost 5 bases and 4 bases, there was a span of 11 bases. This specimen comes from a study of cytomegalovirus exposure and HLA in healthy donors. Whole-study results and caveats: Among TCR beta chains of equal frequency, HLA-associated ones were more clonally expanded in a later analysis.

This PCR relied on a set of 60 Vbeta primers and 13 Jbeta primers. Measured with immunoSEQ multiplex PCR; TCRdb has only the in-frame clones, and not every one. Of some 130,000 clones listed, 55% to 75% were seen once; the top ten hold approximately 2.6%. The chain couples TRBV7-8 to TRBJ2-2; tentatively, D is TRBD2 (5 bases). The sample consisted of PBMCs. The clonotype was recovered from a human donor in good health. The CDR3 DNA follows: TGTGCCAGCAGCCGACTATGGGGCACCGGGGAGCTGTTTTTT. Translated, it gives CASSRLWGTGELFF.